One sample yielded the 16 T cell receptor beta chains listed below, sequenced in a study of chemoradiotherapy in HPV16-positive cancers. Produced via immunoSEQ multiplex PCR; TCRdb's table is partial and in-frame only. Counted here are 15,000 to 20,000 clones, over 70% occurring once; the ten biggest clones make up approximately 1.3%. This material was acquired from a patient who underwent chemoradiotherapy. The receptors were sampled from a human donor with HPV-associated anogenital cancer.

The chain links TRBV7-8 to TRBJ2-2; 11 positions match TRBD2. The CDR3 totals 17 residues. CDR1 SGHVS and CDR2 FQNEAQ come from the germline V gene. The ends lost 5 bases at V and 4 bases at J; junction bases unmatched: 9. This chain's CDR3 is CASSLELAGAPTGELFF. The CDR3 region has the DNA TGTGCCAGCAGCCTGGAACTAGCGGGGGCCCCCACCGGGGAGCTGTTTTTT.

The V and J genes are TRBV6-5 and TRBJ1-3; D gene unclear. The CDR3 contains 13 residues. Trimming cost V 4 bases and J 4 bases, with 8 bases left between them. Germline CDR1 and CDR2: MNHEY and SVGAGI. The CDR3: CASSSPGGNTIYF. CDR3 nucleotides: TGTGCCAGCAGTTCTCCAGGAGGAAACACCATATATTTT.

The rearrangement uses TRBV27 and TRBJ2-2; a weak D match, TRBD1 (5 bases). There are 14 residues in the CDR3. The germline CDR1 and CDR2 sequences are MNHEY and SMNVEV (reference sequence). V was pared by 4 bases and J by 1 base, with 7 bases between. The CDR3 loop is CASSYRLNTGELFF. The DNA of the CDR3 is TGTGCCAGCAGTTACAGGTTGAACACCGGGGAGCTGTTTTTT.

This clone was seen more than once but under ten times. The V and J genes are TRBV5-1 and TRBJ1-3; D ambiguous. CDR1 and CDR2 from the germline V gene are SGHRS and YFSETQ. This CDR3 is built from 16 residues. V was shortened by 2 bases and J by 2 bases, with 14 bases between the two germline ends. The DNA of the CDR3 is TGCGCCAGCAGCTTTGCGGGAAGGGCGGCTGGAAACACCATATATTTT. It encodes CASSFAGRAAGNTIYF.

Comment on this clone: Compared with germline, one end of the junction differs, possibly owing to a read error. V and J are TRBV23-1 and TRBJ2-3, with 13 bases matching TRBD2. TRBV23-1 falls under the ORF class, with uncertain function. This CDR3 is built from 18 residues. The CDR3 region has the DNA TGCGCCAGCGGTCAAACTAGCGGGGGGGAGGATAGCACAGATACGCAGTATTTT. Translating it yields CASGQTSGGEDSTDTQYF.

This chain uses TRBV11-2 with TRBJ2-1, with a tentative D call TRBD1 (6 bases). The ends were cut back, 5 bases at V and 7 bases at J, with 9 bases in the middle. The CDR3 has 12 amino acids. The V gene's germline CDR1 is SGHAT and CDR2 FQNNGV. The CDR3 protein is CASSTQGNEQFF. DNA for the CDR3: TGTGCCAGCAGCACGCAGGGGAATGAGCAGTTCTTC.

The genes are TRBV7-6 and TRBJ2-7, with no clear D. This CDR3 is 12 amino acids long. Trimming took 1 base from V and 5 from J, leaving 6 bases between them. Germline CDR1 reads SGHVS; CDR2 reads FNYEAQ. CDR3 sequence reads: CASSLEGDEQYF. The CDR3 DNA follows: TGTGCCAGCAGCTTAGAAGGAGACGAGCAGTACTTC. The variable domain in full, completed from reference TRBV7-6 and TRBJ2-7, reads GAGVSQSPRYKVTKRGQDVALRCDPISGHVSLYWYRQALGQGPEFLTYFNYEAQQDKSGLPNDRFSAERPEGSISTLTIQRTEQRDSAMYRCASSLEGDEQYFGPGTRLTVT.

The J gene is TRBJ1-2, the V gene TRBV7-2; D call uncertain. Germline CDR1 is SGHTA and CDR2 is FQGNSA. Trimming shortened V by 3 bases and J by 2 bases, and 13 bases separated the two germline ends. The CDR3 contains 15 residues. CDR3 sequence: CASSFPGGGNYGYTF. The CDR3 bases are TGTGCCAGCAGCTTTCCGGGAGGAGGAAACTATGGCTACACCTTC.

Turning to this clone: Other DNA sequences in this specimen translate into the identical CDR3. The genes are TRBV20-1 and TRBJ1-2; D gene uncertain. Trimming took 6 bases from V and 2 from J, leaving 4 bases between them. Looked up from germline, CDR1 is DFQATT and CDR2 is SNEGSKA (reference sequence). The CDR3 has 10 residues. CDR3 sequence reads: CSAPNYGYTF. The CDR3 DNA is TGCAGTGCCCCGAACTATGGCTACACCTTC.

This chain joins TRBV19 and TRBJ1-5; possibly TRBD1 for D (6 bases). Trimming took off 1 base at V and 16 bases at J, with 14 bases between the two ends. Germline CDR1 is LNHDA and CDR2 is SQIVND (reference sequence). This CDR3 is 12 amino acids long. The chain's CDR3 is CASSIGSGGRHF. CDR3 nucleotides: TGTGCCAGTAGTATAGGATCCGGGGGCCGACATTTT.

This clone was recorded a few times. V usage is TRBV30 and J usage is TRBJ2-7; weak D call: TRBD1 (6 bases). Germline V lookup: CDR1 GTSNPN, CDR2 SVGIG (reference sequence). Trimming took off 3 bases at V and 5 bases at J, with 14 bases between the two ends. The CDR3 runs to 13 residues. CDR3 bases: TGTGCCTGGAGGGGGACATACACGGACGAGCAGTACTTC. Translated: CAWRGTYTDEQYF.

This clone was counted between two and nine times. The V and J genes are TRBV11-3 and TRBJ2-7; no firm D call. Germline assignment: CDR1 SGHNT and CDR2 YENEEA. CDR3 length: 12 residues. Trimming took off 6 bases at V and 7 bases at J, with 13 bases between the two ends. The CDR3 here is CASSSGLGEQYF. CDR3 DNA: TGTGCCAGCAGTTCAGGATTGGGGGAGCAGTACTTC.

The J gene is TRBJ2-7, the V gene TRBV4-3; TRBD1 matches at 8 bases. The CDR3 consists of 15 residues. The trim removed 4 bases at V and 2 bases at J, leaving 7 bases unmatched. Germline V gives CDR1 LGHNA, CDR2 YSLEER. CDR3 nucleotide sequence: TGCGCCAGCAGCCCATCCGGGACAGGAACCTACGAGCAGTACTTC. Protein sequence: CASSPSGTGTYEQYF.

The genes are TRBV6-5 and TRBJ2-3, with D unclear. The V gene lost 0 bases and the J gene lost 5 bases, with 12 bases spanning the gap. Germline loops: CDR1 MNHEY, CDR2 SVGAGI. This CDR3 has 15 residues. CDR3 amino acids: CASSYSGPRKDTQYF. The CDR3 coding sequence is TGTGCCAGCAGTTACTCGGGTCCTCGAAAAGATACGCAGTATTTT.

The V gene is TRBV7-2, the J gene TRBJ1-1; D is uncertain. Germline V gene data show CDR1 as SGHTA and CDR2 as FQGNSA. The length of the CDR3 is 13 residues. Deletions cut 7 bases from V and 0 bases from J, with 9 bases between. The CDR3 DNA follows: TGTGCCAGCACACAGAGTTTGAACACTGAAGCTTTCTTT. Its translation is CASTQSLNTEAFF.

V is TRBV4-3 and J is TRBJ1-2, with D possibly being TRBD1 (5 bases). Trimming pared 2 bases from V and 6 bases from J, leaving 13 bases between. The CDR3 length is 14 residues. The germline gives CDR1 LGHNA, CDR2 YSLEER. CDR3 bases: TGCGCCAGCAGCCAAATTCCCCCCAGGGATGGCTACACCTTC. Translated, it gives CASSQIPPRDGYTF.